This TCR beta chain was obtained from a study of radiotherapy plus CTLA-4 blockade in lung cancer. Study-level results: After radiotherapy and ipilimumab, tumor-derived clones expanded in peripheral blood.

This clone was detected only a few times. No antigen is known for it. Patients with chemo-refractory metastatic non-small-cell lung cancer received focal radiation plus CTLA-4 blockade with ipilimumab. This table comes from immunoSEQ multiplex PCR, and its TCRdb copy is limited to in-frame clones, with some not included. This sample has 100,000 to 150,000 clones; 80% to 90% occur once, and the top ten carry 6.9%. The CDR3 contains 17 residues. Germline CDR1 reads SGHTA; CDR2 reads FQGNSA. V shed 5 bases, J shed 6 bases, and the junction held 17 bases outside the gene matches. This sample comprised peripheral blood, obtained from a patient treated with radiotherapy plus ipilimumab. This chain joins TRBV7-2 and TRBJ2-3; 7 bases align to TRBD2. This TCR was recovered from a human donor with non-small cell lung cancer that progressed on radiotherapy plus ipilimumab. CDR3 in amino acids: CASSQAGGGSSRDTQYF. The CDR3 region has the DNA TGTGCCAGCAGCCAGGCCGGCGGGGGATCCTCGAGGGATACGCAGTATTTT.